The 26 T cell receptor beta chains below come from one sample, sequenced in a study of blood T cell repertoires in COVID-19. Some clones are missing from TCRdb's copy, which holds only in-frame ones; the method was immunoSEQ multiplex PCR. The repertoire includes about 170,000 clones, roughly 87% of them detected once, and 1.2% sits in the top ten. The sequenced sample consisted of PBMCs or T cells enriched from blood (not recorded which). These receptors came from a human donor with acute COVID-19. The donor label of this sample is uncertain.

This chain joins TRBV5-6 and TRBJ1-1; D not resolved. The germline gives CDR1 SGHDT, CDR2 YYEEEE. The CDR3 has 11 amino acids. V gave up 4 bases and J gave up 8 bases, with 9 bases separating them. CDR3 sequence (DNA): TGTGCCAGCAGCCTAGGCATAGAAGCTTTCTTT. Translation gives CASSLGIEAFF.

This clone occurred once. The chain carries TRBV5-5 and TRBJ2-2; the match to TRBD1 covers 8 bases. Germline V gives CDR1 SGHKS, CDR2 YYEKEE (reference sequence). The CDR3 runs to 20 residues. Trimming at V came to 4 bases and at J to 1 base, leaving 18 bases not matched to a gene. The CDR3 region has the DNA TGTGCCAGCAGCACCTCCCTACCGGGCCGGGGGACAGGGAACACCGGGGAGCTGTTTTTT. This translates into CASSTSLPGRGTGNTGELFF.

The chain employs TRBV30 and TRBJ2-6; 10 nucleotides agree with TRBD1. Germline V gene lookup returns CDR1 GTSNPN and CDR2 SVGIG (reference sequence). This CDR3 comprises 14 residues. V lost 8 bases and J lost 1; bases outside the gene matches: 2. CDR3 DNA: TGTGCCGGGACAGGGGATTCTGGGGCCAACGTCCTGACTTTC. It specifies CAGTGDSGANVLTF.

This clone was detected only once. This chain links TRBV10-3 with TRBJ1-1; D uncertain. The germline CDR1 and CDR2 sequences are ENHRY and SYGVKD. V lost 3 bases, J lost 3 bases, and 14 bases lay in between. The CDR3 length is 15 residues. CDR3 sequence: CAISETGIGDTEAFF. The CDR3 bases are TGTGCCATCAGTGAAACCGGAATCGGGGACACTGAAGCTTTCTTT.

The chain couples TRBV11-3 to TRBJ2-3, with D uncertain. The CDR3 contains 13 residues. Trimming removed 2 bases at V and 0 bases at J, with 3 bases between. Germline V gives CDR1 SGHNT, CDR2 YENEEA. CDR3 sequence: CASSLTSTDTQYF. DNA of the CDR3: TGTGCCAGCAGCTTAACTAGCACAGATACGCAGTATTTT.

The CDR3 nucleotides read TGCGCCAGCAGCCAAGGAGGCGGTCAGCCCCAGCATTTT. Its translation is CASSQGGGQPQHF. The V and J genes are TRBV5-1 and TRBJ1-5; D remains unclear. The V gene lost 4 bases and the J gene lost 6 bases, with 11 bases spanning the gap. This CDR3 spans 13 amino acids. Germline V lookup: CDR1 SGHRS, CDR2 YFSETQ.

This clone is labeled as medium-sized (0.01 to 0.1%). The V gene is TRBV4-1, the J gene TRBJ2-7; 7 bases are a match to TRBD2. CDR1 MGHRA and CDR2 YSYEKL come from the germline V gene. The trim removed 1 base at V and 3 bases at J, leaving 6 bases unmatched. The CDR3 is made up of 15 amino acids. The CDR3 bases are TGCGCCAGCAGCCAAGTATCGGGGAGGGGCTACGAGCAGTACTTC. Amino acid sequence: CASSQVSGRGYEQYF.

The chain has TRBV10-3 and TRBJ2-3, with TRBD1 matching 7 bases. Germline V CDR1 and CDR2: ENHRY, SYGVKD. V was clipped by 5 bases and J by 0 bases; unmatched bases: 5. This CDR3 contains 15 residues. CDR3 nucleotides: TGTGCCATCAGTTCCGACAGGGTGAGCACAGATACGCAGTATTTT. It specifies CAISSDRVSTDTQYF.

The rearrangement joins TRBV9 to TRBJ2-5, with 8 bases fitting TRBD1. Germline assignment: CDR1 SGDLS and CDR2 YYNGEE. This CDR3 spans 16 amino acids. V shed 2 bases, J shed 5 bases, and the junction held 11 bases outside the gene matches. The CDR3 loop is CASSVSPGGAGETQYF. CDR3 bases: TGTGCCAGCAGCGTTAGTCCAGGGGGCGCAGGGGAGACCCAGTACTTC.

The chain employs TRBV12-3 or TRBV12-4 and TRBJ2-1; D not certain. The CDR3 extends over 13 amino acids. Trimming stripped 2 bases from V and 4 bases from J, with 6 bases between. This CDR3 reads CASSLSIYNEQFF. The DNA for the CDR3 is TGTGCCAGCAGTTTATCCATTTACAATGAGCAGTTCTTC.

This sequence joins TRBV3-1 (or the pseudogene TRBV3-2) and TRBJ2-2; tentative D call: TRBD2 (7 bases). In germline, CDR1 is LGHDT, CDR2 YNNKEL (reference sequence). Trimming removed 5 bases at V and 5 bases at J, with 18 bases between. This CDR3 has 16 residues. The CDR3 region has the DNA TGTGCCAGCAGCGTCAACGGAGGGGGGGGAACCGGGGAGCTGTTTTTT. Its translation is CASSVNGGGGTGELFF.

This rearrangement joins TRBV6-5 to TRBJ2-7; 9 bases are a match to TRBD1. The length of the CDR3 is 15 residues. The germline V gene has CDR1 MNHEY and CDR2 SVGAGI. The V gene end was trimmed by 0 bases and the J gene end by 3 bases; junction bases not matched to a gene: 3. CDR3 in amino acids: CASSYSPGQGYEQYF. CDR3 DNA sequence: TGTGCCAGCAGTTACTCCCCGGGACAGGGCTACGAGCAGTACTTC.

V gene TRBV12-3 or TRBV12-4 combines with J gene TRBJ2-2; no firm D call. The CDR3 totals 12 residues. With 6 bases removed from V and 5 bases from J, the gap between germline ends came to 7 bases. The CDR3, as DNA: TGTGCCAGCAGCGAAACAACCGGGGAGCTGTTTTTT. Residues: CASSETTGELFF.

This rearrangement joins TRBV9 to TRBJ2-7; 11 positions match TRBD2. This CDR3 region has 15 residues. Trimming removed 4 bases from V and 2 bases from J; junction bases left unmatched: 5. Per the germline V gene, CDR1 is SGDLS and CDR2 is YYNGEE. CDR3 bases: TGTGCCAGCAGCCCCGGGACTAGCGGAACCTACGAGCAGTACTTC. Translation gives CASSPGTSGTYEQYF.

CDR3 sequence (DNA): TGCACCAGCAGCCAAGGGACAGGGGGCTTCCATGAAAAACTGTTTTTT. It encodes CTSSQGTGGFHEKLFF. V usage is TRBV1 and J usage is TRBJ1-4; the table names TRBD1, a call not compared with the DNA. TRBV1 is a recognized pseudogene. The CDR3 totals 16 residues.

The chain uses TRBV5-1 and TRBJ2-5; 7 bases align to TRBD1. The CDR3 runs to 14 residues. After removal of 2 bases from V and 3 bases from J, the junction contained 4 bases not matched to a gene. Germline V gene sequence: CDR1 SGHRS, CDR2 YFSETQ. The CDR3 sequence: CASSFPGQKETQYF. In DNA form, the CDR3 reads TGCGCCAGCAGCTTTCCGGGACAGAAAGAGACCCAGTACTTC.

V gene TRBV12-5 combines with J gene TRBJ1-1; 11 nucleotides line up with TRBD1. The germline CDR1 and CDR2 sequences are LGHNT and FRNRAP. The CDR3 sequence is 15 residues long. J lost 3 bases, V lost 3 bases, and 3 bases had no gene match. CDR3 loop: CASGLGQGAYTEAFF. DNA of the CDR3: TGTGCTAGTGGTTTAGGACAGGGGGCTTACACTGAAGCTTTCTTT.

The genes are TRBV6-5 and TRBJ2-2, with 9 bases that match TRBD2. With V trimmed by 6 bases and J by 3 bases, 2 bases remained unmatched. The CDR3 has 14 amino acids. Germline V CDR1 and CDR2: MNHEY, SVGAGI. CDR3 coding DNA: TGTGCCAGCAGGAAGCGGGGGGACACCGGGGAGCTGTTTTTT. Encoded protein: CASRKRGDTGELFF.

In regard to this clone: Within the sample, other DNA sequences also encode this same CDR3. V gene TRBV18 combines with J gene TRBJ1-2, with 12 bases aligning to TRBD1. The CDR3 is 17 amino acids. V trimming: 3 bases; J trimming: 6 bases; junction bases outside the gene matches: 11. Germline-derived CDR1 and CDR2 are KGHSH and LQKENI. CDR3 in DNA: TGTGCCAGCTCACCGGGGACAGGGGGCGCCTGGAGAGATGGCTACACCTTC. Residues: CASSPGTGGAWRDGYTF.

This chain joins TRBV11-2 and TRBJ1-6; D is unresolved. This CDR3 is 17 amino acids long. Germline CDR1 SGHAT, CDR2 FQNNGV. The V gene lost 0 bases and the J gene lost 3 bases, with 12 bases spanning the gap. For the CDR3, the DNA is TGTGCCAGCAGCTTAGAAAGGTCCGGGATCTATAATTCACCCCTCCACTTT. Its translation: CASSLERSGIYNSPLHF. Variable domain in full (rest from reference TRBV11-2 and TRBJ1-6): EAGVAQSPRYKIIEKRQSVAFWCNPISGHATLYWYQQILGQGPKLLIQFQNNGVVDDSQLPKDRFSAERLKGVDSTLKIQPAKLEDSAVYLCASSLERSGIYNSPLHFGNGTRLTVT.

The V call is TRBV19, the J call TRBJ2-1; D gene uncertain. This CDR3 contains 13 residues. From germline, CDR1 is LNHDA and CDR2 SQIVND (reference sequence). V shed 3 bases and J shed 6 bases, with 9 bases lying between them. DNA for the CDR3: TGTGCCAGTAGTATGCGGAACCGCAATGAGCAGTTCTTC. Amino acid sequence: CASSMRNRNEQFF.

The genes are TRBV5-6 and TRBJ1-2; no clear D. The CDR3 has 15 amino acids. The V end was cut by 2 bases, the J end by 4 bases, with 15 bases between. Germline values: CDR1 SGHDT, CDR2 YYEEEE. The CDR3 sequence is CASSLTLGGGYGYTF. CDR3 bases: TGTGCCAGCAGCTTAACTCTGGGTGGCGGCTATGGCTACACCTTC.

The rearrangement links TRBV5-6 to TRBJ1-5; TRBD1 might be the D (5 bases). Trimming cost V 2 bases and J 0 bases, with 9 bases left between them. Germline lookup yields CDR1 SGHDT and CDR2 YYEEEE. CDR3 size: 15 residues. The CDR3 spells CASSFKTVSNQPQHF. CDR3 sequence (DNA): TGTGCCAGCAGCTTTAAGACAGTTAGCAATCAGCCCCAGCATTTT.

In this sample, this clone turned up once. J is TRBJ2-2 and V is TRBV9; 8 bases fit TRBD1. The ends lost 3 bases at V and 7 bases at J; junction bases unmatched: 5. The CDR3 has 14 amino acids. The V gene's germline CDR1 is SGDLS and CDR2 YYNGEE. The CDR3 is CASSATGGDGELFF. CDR3 DNA sequence: TGTGCCAGCAGCGCTACAGGGGGTGACGGGGAGCTGTTTTTT.

The rearrangement links TRBV7-2 to TRBJ1-1; D is unresolved. The V gene's germline CDR1 is SGHTA and CDR2 FQGNSA. The germline V and J ends were trimmed by 4 bases and 0 bases, with 9 bases remaining between them. The CDR3 runs to 14 residues. The CDR3 here is CASSSGSMNTEAFF. Written as DNA, the CDR3 is TGTGCCAGCAGCTCCGGGAGCATGAACACTGAAGCTTTCTTT.

The chain recombines TRBV7-9 with TRBJ2-1; 8 bases line up with TRBD2. V lost 5 bases and J lost 4; bases outside the gene matches: 10. CDR1 is SEHNR and CDR2 is FQNEAQ in the germline V gene (reference sequence). This CDR3 spans 16 amino acids. Here the CDR3 DNA reads TGTGCCAGCAGCCCTAGGCCACTAGCGGAATACAATGAGCAGTTCTTC. This codes for CASSPRPLAEYNEQFF.